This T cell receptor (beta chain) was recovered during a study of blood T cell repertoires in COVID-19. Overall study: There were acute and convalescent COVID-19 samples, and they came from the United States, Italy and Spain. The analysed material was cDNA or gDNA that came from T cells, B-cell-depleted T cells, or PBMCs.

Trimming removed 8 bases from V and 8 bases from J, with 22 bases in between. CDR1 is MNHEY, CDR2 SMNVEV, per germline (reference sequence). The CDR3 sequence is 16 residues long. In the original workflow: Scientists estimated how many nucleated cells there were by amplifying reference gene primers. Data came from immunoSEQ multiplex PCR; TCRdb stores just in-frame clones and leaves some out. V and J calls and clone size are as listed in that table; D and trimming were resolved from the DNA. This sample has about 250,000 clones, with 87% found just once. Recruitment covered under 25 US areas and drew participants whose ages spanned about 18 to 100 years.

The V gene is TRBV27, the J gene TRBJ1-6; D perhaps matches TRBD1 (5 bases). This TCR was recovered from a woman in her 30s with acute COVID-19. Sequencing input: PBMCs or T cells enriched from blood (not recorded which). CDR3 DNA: TGTGCCAGCGGGTCCCGGGGGTTGGGATTTGATTCACCCCTCCACTTT. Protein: CASGSRGLGFDSPLHF.